The next 20 T cell receptor beta chains were all read from a single sample in a study of PD-1 blockade in mismatch repair-deficient tumors. Assay: immunoSEQ multiplex PCR; the TCRdb copy retains only in-frame clones and omits some. The sample lists about 51,000 clones; more than 65% were seen once. Sequencing used peripheral blood, obtained 20 weeks after starting pembrolizumab. The receptors stem from an adult with mismatch repair-deficient cancer.

The V call is TRBV27, the J call TRBJ2-2; 11 nucleotides agree with TRBD2. CDR3 length equals 17 residues. CDR1 and CDR2 (germline): MNHEY, SMNVEV (reference sequence). The V and J ends lost 2 bases and 4 bases, in that order; junction bases with no gene match: 6. The CDR3 bases are TGTGCCAGCAGTTTAGGACTAGCGGGTGCGGGCACCGGGGAGCTGTTTTTT. Translating it yields CASSLGLAGAGTGELFF.

The CDR3 DNA sequence: TGTGCCAGTAGTATCGGACTAGGCGGTGAGCAGTTCTTC. The encoded protein is CASSIGLGGEQFF. The chain couples TRBV19 to TRBJ2-1; TRBD2 aligns across 7 bases. This CDR3 is 13 amino acids long. CDR1 and CDR2 (germline): LNHDA, SQIVND (reference sequence). After removal of 3 bases from V and 9 bases from J, the junction contained 5 bases not matched to a gene.

The chain uses TRBV12-5 and TRBJ2-7; D unclear. CDR1 and CDR2 (germline): LGHNT, FRNRAP. The CDR3 runs 14 residues. V lost 9 bases, J lost 1 base, and 16 bases lay in between. This chain's CDR3 is CASAGPKGSYEQYF. In DNA form, the CDR3 reads TGTGCTAGCGCTGGACCCAAGGGTTCCTACGAGCAGTACTTC.

This clone was recorded only once. This sequence joins TRBV6-5 and TRBJ1-1, with unresolved D. CDR3 length: 13 amino acids. V dropped 2 bases and J dropped 4 bases, with 8 bases sitting between them. Germline assignment: CDR1 MNHEY and CDR2 SVGAGI. CDR3 amino acids: CASSYGSSTEAFF. For the CDR3, the DNA is TGTGCCAGCAGTTACGGAAGTAGCACTGAAGCTTTCTTT.

The chain employs TRBV2 and TRBJ1-2; TRBD1 matches at 7 bases. The CDR3 sequence is 15 residues long. With 0 bases clipped from V and 5 bases from J, the junction kept 6 bases outside the gene matches. Germline CDR1 is SNHLY and CDR2 is FYNNEI. CDR3 protein: CASSEALGTAYGYTF. As DNA, the CDR3 is TGTGCCAGCAGTGAAGCGCTTGGGACAGCTTATGGCTACACCTTC.

This clone came up a few times. This chain uses TRBV6-1 with TRBJ1-5; D uncertain. The germline CDR1 and CDR2 sequences are MNHNS and SASEGT. V was shortened by 4 bases and J by 2 bases, with 15 bases between the two germline ends. CDR3 length: 16 residues. The chain's CDR3 is CASSVGLGYGNQPQHF. As DNA, the CDR3 is TGTGCCAGCAGTGTCGGGCTTGGGTATGGCAATCAGCCCCAGCATTTT.

The chain employs TRBV21-1 and TRBJ2-3; the table's D call of TRBD2 was not tested on the DNA. TRBV21-1 is shown as a pseudogene. CDR3 length: 14 residues. As DNA, the CDR3 is TGTGCCAGCAGCAAAGCGGGAGTGGCAGATACGCAGTATTTT. Amino acid sequence: CASSKAGVADTQYF.

V gene TRBV6-6 combines with J gene TRBJ2-1, with 9 bases lining up with TRBD2. With V trimmed by 6 bases and J by 7 bases, 4 bases remained unmatched. CDR3 length: 13 amino acids. Germline V gene lookup returns CDR1 MNHNY and CDR2 SVGAGI (reference sequence). CDR3 protein: CASSLSGRNEQFF. DNA of the CDR3: TGTGCCAGCAGCCTTAGCGGGAGAAATGAGCAGTTCTTC.

The genes are TRBV29-1 and TRBJ1-1; D might be TRBD1 (6 bases). The CDR3 consists of 13 residues. Germline loops: CDR1 SQVTM, CDR2 ANQGSEA. The V and J ends lost 6 bases and 4 bases respectively, with 15 bases between them. CDR3 DNA sequence: TGCAGCGTCCTCGGGGGGCGCGGCACTGAAGCTTTCTTT. Residues: CSVLGGRGTEAFF.

This rearrangement joins TRBV7-9 to TRBJ1-4; TRBD1 is a possible D gene (6 bases). Looked up from germline, CDR1 is SEHNR and CDR2 is FQNEAQ (reference sequence). The CDR3 extends over 16 amino acids. The V end was cut by 1 base, the J end by 8 bases, with 17 bases between. The DNA for the CDR3 is TGTGCCAGCAGCTTAGATCTCGGGGGGGCAGGCGAAAAACTGTTTTTT. Its translation: CASSLDLGGAGEKLFF.

The chain uses TRBV5-7 and TRBJ2-3; the D is unclear. TRBV5-7 counts as an open reading frame of uncertain function. V was clipped by 1 base and J by 5 bases, with 8 bases between them. CDR3 length: 13 residues. The CDR3 DNA sequence: TGTGCCAGCAGCTTGAGGTTTGTAGATACGCAGTATTTT. It yields the protein CASSLRFVDTQYF.

The CDR3 here is CASSQKLAGGPTGELFF. CDR3 DNA: TGTGCCAGCAGCCAGAAGCTAGCGGGAGGGCCAACCGGGGAGCTGTTTTTT. This chain connects TRBV7-8 to TRBJ2-2; TRBD2 agrees at 12 bases. Per the germline V gene, CDR1 is SGHVS and CDR2 is FQNEAQ. The junction had 9 bases not matched to a gene; V was cut back by 5 bases and J by 5 bases. The CDR3 has 17 residues.

V is TRBV2 and J is TRBJ2-5; TRBD2 aligns across 13 bases. This CDR3 spans 17 amino acids. Germline V CDR1 and CDR2: SNHLY, FYNNEI. V lost 5 bases, J lost 5 bases, and 11 bases stayed unmatched. Here the CDR3 DNA reads TGTGCCAGCAGTCCTTCACTAGCGGGAGGGCCGCGGGAGACCCAGTACTTC. The encoded protein is CASSPSLAGGPRETQYF.

This clone has a handful of counts. CDR3 loop: CAWGTREHTGELFF. The CDR3 DNA follows: TGTGCCTGGGGGACACGTGAACACACCGGGGAGCTGTTTTTT. The chain has TRBV30 and TRBJ2-2; possibly TRBD1 for D (6 bases). CDR3 length equals 14 residues. Germline V gives CDR1 GTSNPN, CDR2 SVGIG (reference sequence). V was pared by 5 bases and J by 3 bases, with 13 bases between.

The chain has TRBV7-2 and TRBJ2-2; D gene ambiguous. The germline CDR1 and CDR2 sequences are SGHTA and FQGNSA. Trimming removed 4 bases from V and 3 bases from J, with 3 bases in between. The CDR3 loop spans 12 amino acids. The CDR3 DNA sequence: TGTGCCAGCAGCTCAGACACCGGGGAGCTGTTTTTT. It specifies CASSSDTGELFF.

This CDR3 reads CASSLAAVDEQFF. The DNA of the CDR3 is TGTGCCAGCAGCCTGGCGGCGGTGGATGAGCAGTTCTTC. The chain couples TRBV28 to TRBJ2-1; no reliable D call. Trimming removed 6 bases from V and 8 bases from J, with 14 bases in between. Germline lookup yields CDR1 MDHEN and CDR2 SYDVKM. The CDR3 loop spans 13 amino acids.

The J gene is TRBJ1-1, the V gene TRBV5-1; D uncertain. The V gene lost 2 bases and the J gene lost 3 bases, with 17 bases spanning the gap. The germline CDR1 and CDR2 sequences are SGHRS and YFSETQ. This CDR3 region has 16 residues. The CDR3 sequence: CASSFNPSSLHTEAFF. The CDR3, as DNA: TGCGCCAGCAGCTTTAATCCCTCCAGCCTCCACACTGAAGCTTTCTTT.

The CDR3: CASSLAVGGAHTGELFF. CDR3 coding DNA: TGTGCCAGCAGCTTAGCGGTTGGAGGGGCCCACACCGGGGAGCTGTTTTTT. V gene TRBV7-9 combines with J gene TRBJ2-2, with a tentative D call TRBD2 (6 bases). Germline assignment: CDR1 SEHNR and CDR2 FQNEAQ (reference sequence). The CDR3 covers 17 residues. Trimming stripped 0 bases from V and 3 bases from J, with 14 bases between.

The rearrangement links TRBV19 to TRBJ2-7; D remains ambiguous. Trimming stripped 2 bases from V and 7 bases from J, with 12 bases between. The germline gives CDR1 LNHDA, CDR2 SQIVND (reference sequence). CDR3 length: 13 residues. CDR3: CASSISGATEQYF. The CDR3 bases are TGTGCCAGTAGTATATCTGGAGCGACTGAGCAGTACTTC.

The gene calls are TRBV27 and TRBJ1-1; tentatively, D is TRBD1 (6 bases). CDR1 and CDR2 (germline): MNHEY, SMNVEV (reference sequence). V lost 0 bases, J lost 6 bases, and 8 bases lay in between. CDR3 length equals 13 residues. The CDR3 here is CASSLSGGSEAFF. DNA for the CDR3: TGTGCCAGCAGTTTATCGGGGGGCTCTGAAGCTTTCTTT.